These T cell receptor beta chains were read from a single sample in a study of shared clonotypes between healthy human individuals. Sequenced by immunoSEQ multiplex PCR; TCRdb stores in-frame clones only, minus some. The sample includes about 600,000 clones, 98% of them seen just once. Sequencing was performed on naive CD8+ T cells sorted from blood. The receptors shown here come from a man younger than 40 in good health. CDR3s leave out the opening cysteine and the closing phenylalanine or tryptophan.

j_call v_call cdr3_aa
TRBJ2-7 TRBV21-1 ASRRGTRAPEQY
TRBJ2-1 TRBV9 ASSSGSSFNEQF
TRBJ2-7 TRBV4-3 ASSQGLGAYEQY
TRBJ2-4 TRBV7-9 ASSFKGGPPQNIQY
TRBJ2-1 TRBV7-3 ASSPSGSKNEQF
TRBJ2-7 TRBV27 ASSFGTGPTYEQY
TRBJ2-7 TRBV9 ASSVGDRSYEQY
TRBJ2-2 TRBV5-1 ASSYGQPANTGELF
TRBJ2-7 TRBV2 ASHGNEQY
TRBJ2-7 TRBV7-6 ASSLGGFRTGYKYEQY
TRBJ2-5 TRBV7-6 ASSLQDWETQY
TRBJ1-5 TRBV7-9 ASSLDQLSQH
TRBJ2-7 TRBV27 ASSLGMRYEQY
TRBJ2-7 TRBV13 ASSLGSGITTYEQY
TRBJ1-1 TRBV5-1 ASSLAGGTGQDRNTEAF
TRBJ2-7 TRBV7-9 ASSSDRDDEQY
TRBJ2-1 TRBV6-5 ASSYSNLAPQF
TRBJ2-1 TRBV7-9 ASSLDGQNNEQF
TRBJ2-7 TRBV4-1 ASSQVSSRYEQY
TRBJ2-7 TRBV27 ASKTSGSFPEQY
TRBJ2-2 TRBV7-3 ASSLRAGGITGELF
TRBJ1-1 TRBV7-8 ASSLAGAGGATEAF
TRBJ2-3 TRBV11-3 ASSLRTSGATDTQY
TRBJ1-5 TRBV7-4 ASTPYTEGQPQH
TRBJ2-1 TRBV2 APRDRGGEQF
TRBJ2-1 TRBV11-2 ASSSRTSSVENEQF
TRBJ2-7 TRBV27 ASSPDGLSYEQY
TRBJ2-7 TRBV7-6 ASSAYPGQGTYEQY
TRBJ1-3 TRBV27 ASSLWAGEGNTIY
TRBJ2-2 TRBV29-1 SVTLGGLADTGELF
TRBJ2-7 TRBV6-6 ASSLGTAYEQY
TRBJ2-1 TRBV10-3 AISESTPGSGNEQF
TRBJ1-2 TRBV4-3 ASSQDRAPKPYGYT
TRBJ2-7 TRBV10-3 AISDVWDSAVYEQY
TRBJ1-2 TRBV9 ASSTGQPWGYT
TRBJ2-3 TRBV9 ASSVDLDTQY
TRBJ2-1 TRBV4-1 ASSQRLAGGPDNEQF
TRBJ2-7 TRBV7-9 ASSFWDKATYEQY
TRBJ1-2 TRBV27 ASSHLGASDGYT
TRBJ2-7 TRBV5-5 ASSLARTDSYEQY
TRBJ2-5 TRBV6-6 ASSAPFSNQETQY
TRBJ2-7 TRBV11-2 ASSYGTSGSGEQY
TRBJ2-3 TRBV29-1 SVEEWSRTSGTDTQY
TRBJ2-7 TRBV5-4 ASSLSLAGDEQY
TRBJ2-1 TRBV10-3 AISESLAGLAYNEQF
TRBJ2-1 TRBV7-9 ASSPRLEQF
TRBJ2-3 TRBV7-6 ASSFRSHTDTQY
TRBJ1-1 TRBV30 AWSPLGATEAF
TRBJ1-4 TRBV7-9 ASSFLGTGDGEKLF
TRBJ1-2 TRBV7-9 ASSLGRDSMGYT
TRBJ2-7 TRBV9 ASSANSASLYEQY
TRBJ2-3 TRBV19 ATRLAAGDTQY
TRBJ2-1 TRBV4-1 ASSQGGGPGKQF
TRBJ2-2 TRBV4-3 ASSQDFLAGTGELF